These 25 T cell receptor beta chains were all obtained from the same sample, sequenced in a study of response to subunit inactivated influenza vaccine. MiXCR was run by TCRdb on the RT-PCR reads, yielding one entry per CDR3 protein. The table records over 750,000 distinct CDR3 sequences, 21% of them present only once. The material was PBMCs from blood, obtained around 5 days after vaccination. The receptors were sampled from a man aged 50-60 years who received an inactivated influenza vaccine.

The rearrangement links TRBV3-1 to TRBJ2-1; tentative D call: TRBD2 (5 bases). The V end was cut by 1 base, the J end by 6 bases, with 16 bases between. CDR1 and CDR2 from the germline V gene are LGHDT and YNNKEL (reference sequence). The CDR3 totals 16 residues. CDR3 residues: CASSQGAGLIINEQFF. The CDR3 nucleotides read TGTGCCAGCAGCCAAGGGGCGGGCCTTATTATCAATGAGCAGTTCTTC.

CDR3 coding DNA: TGTGCCAGCAGCGTAGGGGTCACAGTGAACACTGAAGCTTTCTTT. Its protein product is CASSVGVTVNTEAFF. This chain connects TRBV9 to TRBJ1-1; D is unclear. V dropped 0 bases and J dropped 0 bases, with 9 bases sitting between them. The CDR3 covers 15 residues. Germline loops: CDR1 SGDLS, CDR2 YYNGEE.

The chain combines TRBV5-1 with TRBJ2-2; D unresolved. The CDR3 has 14 amino acids. The V gene lost 7 bases and the J gene lost 1 base, with 11 bases spanning the gap. Germline V lookup: CDR1 SGHRS, CDR2 YFSETQ. The DNA of the CDR3 is TGCGCCAGCGGTGTCCAGGTGAACACCGGGGAGCTGTTTTTT. Its translation: CASGVQVNTGELFF.

This clonotype was detected only a few times. This chain joins TRBV4-2 and TRBJ1-1, with a tentative D call TRBD1 (5 bases). Trimming cost V 4 bases and J 1 base, with 13 bases left between them. There are 15 residues in the CDR3. The germline V gene encodes CDR1 LGHNA and CDR2 YNFKEQ. CDR3 DNA sequence: TGTGCCAGCAGCCCCCACCAGGGAACGAACACTGAAGCTTTCTTT. This translates into CASSPHQGTNTEAFF.

The CDR3 is CASSSGITEAFF. The CDR3 nucleotides read TGTGCCAGCAGTTCGGGAATTACTGAAGCTTTCTTT. The chain uses TRBV12-3 or TRBV12-4 and TRBJ1-1; D is unresolved. CDR3 size: 12 residues. V lost 4 bases and J 5 bases, leaving 8 bases between the germline ends.

The V gene is TRBV20-1, the J gene TRBJ2-1; 7 bases map to TRBD2. CDR1 is DFQATT, CDR2 SNEGSKA, per germline (reference sequence). V trimming: 3 bases; J trimming: 10 bases; junction bases outside the gene matches: 9. The CDR3 has 13 residues. In DNA, the CDR3 is TGCAGTGCTAGTGGTGGGAGGGCGGCAGAGCAGTTCTTC. This codes for CSASGGRAAEQFF.

This clonotype came up a few times. The chain links TRBV12-3 or TRBV12-4 to TRBJ1-3; TRBD1 is a possible D gene (5 bases). V lost 5 bases and J lost 7, with 21 bases in between. The CDR3 totals 16 residues. Here the CDR3 DNA reads TGTGCCAGCAGTAACGCCAACAGGAATCTGATGAACACCATATATTTT. This translates into CASSNANRNLMNTIYF.

This clonotype was seen ten or more times. V usage is TRBV18 and J usage is TRBJ2-3; TRBD2 is a possible D gene (6 bases). Trimming took off 3 bases at V and 5 bases at J, with 6 bases between the two ends. The CDR3 loop spans 12 amino acids. Germline CDR1 and CDR2: KGHSH and LQKENI. The CDR3 nucleotides are TGTGCCAGCTCACCGCGGGAAGATACGCAGTATTTT. It codes for CASSPREDTQYF.

The V gene is TRBV10-3, the J gene TRBJ2-1; TRBD2 matches at 12 bases. Unmatched junction bases numbered 3, after V lost 5 bases and J lost 4 bases. This CDR3 is built from 15 residues. CDR1 ENHRY and CDR2 SYGVKD come from the germline V gene. The CDR3 sequence is CAISTGTSGYNEQFF. Here the CDR3 DNA reads TGTGCCATCAGTACCGGGACTAGCGGGTACAATGAGCAGTTCTTC.

This clonotype was recorded once. J is TRBJ2-5 and V is TRBV18; D is possibly TRBD1 or TRBD2 (6 bases each). Germline CDR1 and CDR2: KGHSH and LQKENI. Deletions cut 3 bases from V and 7 bases from J, with 12 bases between. The CDR3 covers 13 residues. The CDR3 DNA reads as TGTGCCAGCTCACCCGGGGGCGCTGGGACCCAGTACTTC. This translates into CASSPGGAGTQYF.

This clonotype has at least ten counts. This chain uses TRBV7-6 with TRBJ2-3, with TRBD2 matching 8 bases. The CDR3 has 16 residues. The germline gives CDR1 SGHVS, CDR2 FNYEAQ. Trimming took 3 bases from V and 1 from J; bases not matched to a gene: 6. The CDR3 DNA follows: TGTGCCAGCAGCTTTTACGGGGGGGCCGGCACAGATACGCAGTATTTT. Translating gives CASSFYGGAGTDTQYF.

The chain employs TRBV5-1 and TRBJ2-7; a weak D match, TRBD1 (5 bases). The V and J ends lost 0 bases and 3 bases respectively, with 13 bases between them. The CDR3 sequence is 15 residues long. Looked up from germline, CDR1 is SGHRS and CDR2 is YFSETQ. The CDR3: CASSLEGARDYEQYF. CDR3 nucleotide sequence: TGCGCCAGCAGCTTGGAAGGGGCCAGGGACTACGAGCAGTACTTC.

As DNA, the CDR3 is TGTGCCATCGAGACTAGCGGGGGGTCCCAGTTCTTC. It yields the protein CAIETSGGSQFF. The V call is TRBV10-3, the J call TRBJ2-1; TRBD2 aligns across 13 bases. The germline CDR1 and CDR2 sequences are ENHRY and SYGVKD. CDR3 length equals 12 residues. J gave up 13 bases and V 8 bases, and 5 bases lay outside the gene matches.

The rearrangement uses TRBV4-1 and TRBJ1-2; tentatively, D is TRBD1 (5 bases). The germline gives CDR1 MGHRA, CDR2 YSYEKL. The V end was cut by 4 bases, the J end by 2 bases, with 17 bases between. The CDR3 loop spans 16 amino acids. The chain's CDR3 is CASSLRITGRNYGYTF. The DNA for the CDR3 is TGCGCCAGCAGCCTTCGCATAACGGGACGGAACTATGGCTACACCTTC.

The genes are TRBV11-2 and TRBJ2-3, with TRBD1 as a possible D gene (6 bases). The CDR3 extends over 17 amino acids. V lost 5 bases, J lost 4 bases, and 22 bases lay in between. The V gene's germline CDR1 is SGHAT and CDR2 FQNNGV. The CDR3 DNA reads as TGTGCCAGCAGCCCGAGAGGGGTAGGGGGTCCGGCAGATACGCAGTATTTT. Protein sequence: CASSPRGVGGPADTQYF.

The V and J genes are TRBV19 and TRBJ1-4; D uncertain. Germline CDR1 reads LNHDA; CDR2 reads SQIVND (reference sequence). The CDR3 spans 14 residues. Deletions cut 3 bases from V and 6 bases from J, with 11 bases between. The CDR3 reads CASSMDGSYEKLFF. CDR3 nucleotides: TGTGCCAGTAGTATGGATGGGAGTTATGAAAAACTGTTTTTT. Combining the CDR3 with reference TRBV19 and TRBJ1-4 gives the whole variable domain DGGITQSPKYLFRKEGQNVTLSCEQNLNHDAMYWYRQDPGQGLRLIYYSQIVNDFQKGDIAEGYSVSREKKESFPLTVTSAQKNPTAFYLCASSMDGSYEKLFFGSGTQLSVL.

This sequence joins TRBV5-1 and TRBJ1-3; a weak D match, TRBD1 (5 bases). The germline V and J ends were trimmed by 7 bases and 1 base, with 12 bases remaining between them. Germline CDR1 SGHRS, CDR2 YFSETQ. The CDR3 has 14 residues. The CDR3 bases are TGCGCCAGCGCTCAGGGAGTTTCTGGAAACACCATATATTTT. Residues: CASAQGVSGNTIYF.

The chain links TRBV4-2 to TRBJ2-1, with a possible D match to TRBD1 (5 bases). CDR3 length: 17 amino acids. V lost 0 bases and J lost 6, with 18 bases in between. Germline V CDR1 and CDR2: LGHNA, YNFKEQ. The CDR3 DNA is TGTGCCAGCAGCCAAGAAGGATTCCAGACAGAGTTCAATGAGCAGTTCTTC. Residues: CASSQEGFQTEFNEQFF.

This rearrangement joins TRBV10-3 to TRBJ1-1; possibly TRBD1 for D (5 bases). The CDR3 extends over 14 amino acids. The V gene's germline CDR1 is ENHRY and CDR2 SYGVKD. V lost 4 bases and J lost 1, with 10 bases in between. CDR3 sequence: CAISAYTGNTEAFF. The DNA for the CDR3 is TGTGCCATCAGTGCTTATACAGGGAACACTGAAGCTTTCTTT.

The J gene is TRBJ2-7, the V gene TRBV20-1, with TRBD2 identical over 13 bases. With 5 bases clipped from V and 3 bases from J, the junction kept 10 bases outside the gene matches. The CDR3 loop spans 16 amino acids. Per the germline V gene, CDR1 is DFQATT and CDR2 is SNEGSKA (reference sequence). CDR3 nucleotides: TGCAGTGCTCCCGGCCTTCGGACTAGCGGGAGCTACGAGCAGTACTTC. Protein: CSAPGLRTSGSYEQYF.

Many counts were recorded for this clonotype. The V and J genes are TRBV29-1 and TRBJ2-5; D is possibly TRBD1 (5 bases). In germline, CDR1 is SQVTM, CDR2 ANQGSEA. Trimming took 2 bases from V and 4 from J, leaving 17 bases between them. The CDR3 totals 15 residues. The CDR3 coding sequence is TGCAGCGTTGAACCCAAGGGGCAGGGTTTAGAGACCCAGTACTTC. Translating gives CSVEPKGQGLETQYF.

This clonotype was detected a few times. The gene calls are TRBV20-1 and TRBJ2-1; weak D call: TRBD1 (6 bases). Deletions cut 3 bases from V and 0 bases from J, with 12 bases between. The length of the CDR3 is 15 residues. Germline CDR1 is DFQATT and CDR2 is SNEGSKA (reference sequence). CDR3 residues: CSASPGQYSYNEQFF. The CDR3 DNA sequence: TGCAGTGCTAGTCCGGGACAATACTCCTACAATGAGCAGTTCTTC.

This clonotype appeared a few times. The chain employs TRBV6-2 or TRBV6-3 and TRBJ2-7; perhaps TRBD1 as D (5 bases). Deletions cut 6 bases from V and 2 bases from J, with 8 bases between. The germline V gene has CDR1 MNHEY and CDR2 SVGEGT. CDR3 length: 12 amino acids. The CDR3 reads CASRVTAYEQYF. Here the CDR3 DNA reads TGTGCCAGCAGGGTGACAGCCTACGAGCAGTACTTC.

This clonotype occurred a few times. This chain joins TRBV2 and TRBJ1-6, with 12 bases that match TRBD1. CDR3 length: 16 residues. Germline V lookup: CDR1 SNHLY, CDR2 FYNNEI. The ends lost 3 bases at V and 9 bases at J; junction bases unmatched: 6. The CDR3 coding sequence is TGTGCCAGCAGTGACGGGACAGGGGGCTGGGGTTCACCCCTCCACTTT. This codes for CASSDGTGGWGSPLHF.

In this sample, this clonotype turned up a few times. This rearrangement joins TRBV5-1 to TRBJ2-3; D is possibly TRBD2 (5 bases). CDR3 size: 14 residues. V was pared by 4 bases and J by 0 bases, with 9 bases between. CDR1 is SGHRS and CDR2 is YFSETQ in the germline V gene. This chain's CDR3 is CASSRGSSTDTQYF. For the CDR3, the DNA is TGCGCCAGCAGCCGTGGGAGTAGCACAGATACGCAGTATTTT.